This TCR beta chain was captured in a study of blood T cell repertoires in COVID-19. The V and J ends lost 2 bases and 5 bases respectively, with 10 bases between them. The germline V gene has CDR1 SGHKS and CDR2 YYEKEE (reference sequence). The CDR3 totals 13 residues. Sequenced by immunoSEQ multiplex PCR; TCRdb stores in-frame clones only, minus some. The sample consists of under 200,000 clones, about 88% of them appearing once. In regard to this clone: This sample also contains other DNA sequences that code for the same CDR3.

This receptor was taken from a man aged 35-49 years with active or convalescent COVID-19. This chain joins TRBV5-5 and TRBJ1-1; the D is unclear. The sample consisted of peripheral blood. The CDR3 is CASSFSGGTEAFF. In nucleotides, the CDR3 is TGTGCCAGCAGCTTTTCGGGTGGGACTGAAGCTTTCTTT.